This T cell receptor beta chain emerged from a study of blood T cell repertoires in COVID-19. At the level of the study: From the United States, Italy and Spain came samples of acute and convalescent COVID-19. In each case, the material was cDNA or gDNA derived from T cells, B-cell-depleted T cells, or PBMCs.

Enrollment of patients from Seattle took place during active infection, with longitudinal follow-up. Authors' methods: Reference gene primers were amplified, and this amplification served to estimate nucleated cell counts. Clones were sequenced by immunoSEQ multiplex PCR, and TCRdb holds only the in-frame ones, with some missing. For V, J and clone size, that table is used; D and trimming come from the DNA. The table includes approximately 150,000 clones, more than 85% detected once. This clone was counted between two and nine times. Germline V lookup: CDR1 LNHDA, CDR2 SQIVND (reference sequence). The CDR3 spans 17 residues.

The sequence was collected from an elderly woman with COVID-19, enrolled during active disease. The chain uses TRBV19 and TRBJ1-2, with TRBD1 identical over 11 bases. The sample taken for sequencing was peripheral blood. The CDR3 sequence: CATNARTGGPKNYGYTF. CDR3 in DNA: TGTGCTACAAATGCCCGGACAGGGGGCCCCAAGAACTATGGCTACACCTTC.